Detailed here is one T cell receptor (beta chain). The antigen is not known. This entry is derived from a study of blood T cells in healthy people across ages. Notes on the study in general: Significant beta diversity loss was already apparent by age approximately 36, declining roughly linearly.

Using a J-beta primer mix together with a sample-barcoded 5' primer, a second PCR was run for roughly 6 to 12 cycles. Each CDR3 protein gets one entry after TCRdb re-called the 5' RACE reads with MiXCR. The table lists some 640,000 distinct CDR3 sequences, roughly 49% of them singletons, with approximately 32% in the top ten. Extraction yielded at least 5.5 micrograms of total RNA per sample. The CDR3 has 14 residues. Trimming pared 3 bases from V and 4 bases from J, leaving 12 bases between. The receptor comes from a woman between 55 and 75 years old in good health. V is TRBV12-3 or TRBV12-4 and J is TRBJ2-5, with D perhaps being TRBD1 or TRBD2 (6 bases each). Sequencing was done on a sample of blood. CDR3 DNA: TGTGCCAGCAGTTTTGGGGGGCTCGGAGAGACCCAGTACTTC. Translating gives CASSFGGLGETQYF.